Listed below are T cell receptor beta chains from one sample, sequenced in a study of blood T cells in healthy people across ages. TCRdb ran MiXCR on the 5' RACE reads and lists one entry per CDR3 protein. The sample gives approximately 360,000 distinct CDR3 sequences, 50% to 60% of which show up once; about 54% is in the top ten. The material sequenced was blood. The receptors were sampled from a man in his 60s in good health. The CDR3 runs from the conserved cysteine through the conserved F or W. The D gene is left open where the match is weak.

>TRBV3-1|15|-
CASSRGGGTYNEQYF
>TRBV3-1|17|-
CASSQDVAGEGTDTQYF
>TRBV20-1|16|TRBD2
CSARGNKRGNTDTQYF
>TRBV4-1|18|-
CASSQEGGPHTSKSIQYF
>TRBV7-3|17|-
CASSLAAGSGRGYEQYF
>TRBV27|13|-
CASSPSISSPLHF
>TRBV20-1|14|-
CSAERSLGNYGYTF
>TRBV6-5|14|TRBD2
CASTGLAGTEEQFF
>TRBV6-6|15|TRBD1
CASRSGTGAAYEQYF
>TRBV7-2|14|-
CASSLAAGANEQFF
>TRBV7-9|14|-
CASSLEAAAYEQYF
>TRBV3-1|15|-
CASSQGQRSTDTQYF
>TRBV14|15|-
CASSQGTGNTHEQYF
>TRBV27|14|TRBD2
CASAPPGGTDTQYF
>TRBV11-2|14|TRBD1
CASSLSGGRETQYF
>TRBV19|15|TRBD1
CASSIVGTANQPQHF
>TRBV7-2|15|-
CASSLSPEEYTEAFF
>TRBV27|14|-
CASSFTGPQETQYF
>TRBV18|13|-
CASSLQGSDGYTF
>TRBV7-2|16|TRBD2
CASSLGTSGGGDTQYF
>TRBV20-1|12|TRBD1
CSARTGANEQFF
>TRBV28|15|-
CASSLPGVSRGGYTF
>TRBV7-9|16|TRBD2
CASSSGLALKTGVLTF
>TRBV7-7|13|-
CASSLDGFETQYF
>TRBV5-1|16|TRBD1
CASSWGLQGKSYEQYF
>TRBV25-1|15|-
CASTTSGQPNYGYTF
>TRBV29-1|14|TRBD2
CSVVRGGSYNEQFF
>TRBV11-3|16|-
CASSLGGGAAKNIQYF
>TRBV6-2/TRBV6-3|14|-
CASSYLDRKNIQYF
>TRBV6-2/TRBV6-3|14|-
CASSRNRQADTQYF
>TRBV2|12|TRBD1
CASRRTGEKLFF
>TRBV7-3|15|-
CASSPNSGTMGPQYF
>TRBV7-8|15|-
CASTIREGLNYGYTF